The 15 T cell receptor beta chains presented below share a single source sample, sequenced in a study of cytomegalovirus exposure and HLA in healthy donors. Both 60 Vbeta primers and 13 Jbeta primers went into the PCR. The data were produced by immunoSEQ multiplex PCR, yet TCRdb's version contains in-frame clones alone and is incomplete. Of fewer than 200,000 clones in the sample, about 9.4% were seen once. What was sequenced was PBMCs. The origin of the receptors is a woman in her thirties in good health and CMV-seropositive.

This clone was found a few times. The chain uses TRBV20-1 and TRBJ1-2; D is unclear. CDR3 length equals 11 residues. V lost 3 bases, J lost 5 bases, and 7 bases lay in between. Germline CDR1 and CDR2: DFQATT and SNEGSKA (reference sequence). The CDR3 DNA sequence: TGCAGTGCTAGGACAAATTATGGCTACACCTTC. Protein product: CSARTNYGYTF.

This clone occurred a few times. This chain links TRBV11-3 with TRBJ2-3; possibly TRBD2 for D (6 bases). Trimming took off 0 bases at V and 3 bases at J, with 16 bases between the two ends. Germline values: CDR1 SGHNT, CDR2 YENEEA. The CDR3 sequence is 17 residues long. The CDR3 here is CASSLDLPGRGTDTQYF. The DNA for the CDR3 is TGTGCCAGCAGCTTAGATCTTCCCGGGAGAGGAACAGATACGCAGTATTTT.

The gene calls are TRBV5-8 and TRBJ2-7; D ambiguous. V was trimmed by 0 bases and J by 0 bases, leaving 7 bases between them. This CDR3 is built from 14 residues. From germline, CDR1 is SGHTS and CDR2 YDEGEE. The CDR3, as DNA: TGTGCCAGCAGCTTGGATGTAAACTCCTACGAGCAGTACTTC. Amino acid sequence: CASSLDVNSYEQYF.

The chain carries TRBV5-6 and TRBJ1-5; no definite D call. The CDR3 sequence is 13 residues long. V was shortened by 0 bases and J by 4 bases, with 5 bases between the two germline ends. In germline, CDR1 is SGHDT, CDR2 YYEEEE. The CDR3 region has the DNA TGTGCCAGCAGCTTGGGTACAAATCAGCCCCAGCATTTT. Protein sequence: CASSLGTNQPQHF. The full variable domain, completed using reference TRBV5-6 and TRBJ1-5, is DAGVTQSPTHLIKTRGQQVTLRCSPKSGHDTVSWYQQALGQGPQFIFQYYEEEERQRGNFPDRFSGHQFPNYSSELNVNALLLGDSALYLCASSLGTNQPQHFGDGTRLSIL.

The V gene is TRBV5-1, the J gene TRBJ1-3; TRBD1 is a possible D gene (6 bases). The V gene lost 0 bases and the J gene lost 3 bases, with 19 bases spanning the gap. The CDR3 loop spans 18 amino acids. CDR1 SGHRS and CDR2 YFSETQ come from the germline V gene. The CDR3 protein is CASSLGLRDIVYGNTIYF. The CDR3 DNA reads TGCGCCAGCAGCTTGGGGCTGAGGGACATCGTATATGGAAACACCATATATTTT.

The chain has TRBV27 and TRBJ2-6; maybe TRBD2 (7 bases). This CDR3 has 19 amino acids. Per the germline V gene, CDR1 is MNHEY and CDR2 is SMNVEV (reference sequence). V lost 1 base and J lost 0, with 16 bases in between. For the CDR3, the DNA is TGTGCCAGCAGTTTATGGGGGCTAGCGGTGAGCTCTGGGGCCAACGTCCTGACTTTC. This codes for CASSLWGLAVSSGANVLTF.

This clone has just a few counts. This chain links TRBV20-1 with TRBJ2-5; no clear D. Germline V gives CDR1 DFQATT, CDR2 SNEGSKA (reference sequence). V lost 6 bases, J lost 5 bases, and 4 bases lay in between. This CDR3 is built from 9 residues. In DNA, the CDR3 is TGCAGTGCCGGGGAGACCCAGTACTTC. Translation: CSAGETQYF.

The V gene is TRBV28, the J gene TRBJ2-7, with TRBD2 as a possible D gene (6 bases). The CDR3 contains 15 residues. Germline V gives CDR1 MDHEN, CDR2 SYDVKM. V was trimmed by 5 bases and J by 7 bases, leaving 21 bases between them. As DNA, the CDR3 is TGTGCCAGCAGTCCCTACCCGACTTCCCGGGGGGAGCAGTACTTC. It translates to CASSPYPTSRGEQYF.

The CDR3 sequence is CASIKEGSNEQFF. The CDR3 DNA follows: TGTGCCAGCATTAAAGAAGGGAGCAATGAGCAGTTCTTC. This chain connects TRBV27 to TRBJ2-1; maybe TRBD2 (5 bases). Germline CDR1 is MNHEY and CDR2 is SMNVEV (reference sequence). V was shortened by 7 bases and J by 6 bases, with 13 bases between the two germline ends. The CDR3 is 13 residues long.

The V call is TRBV19, the J call TRBJ2-2, with D possibly TRBD1 on 6 matching bases. This CDR3 has 15 amino acids. The V end lost 3 bases, the J end lost 4 bases, and 12 bases lay between the germline ends. Looked up from germline, CDR1 is LNHDA and CDR2 is SQIVND (reference sequence). The CDR3: CASSIQGLGTGELFF. CDR3 DNA sequence: TGTGCCAGTAGTATTCAGGGGCTGGGCACCGGGGAGCTGTTTTTT.

J is TRBJ2-3 and V is TRBV29-1; maybe TRBD2 (5 bases). The V end lost 6 bases, the J end lost 0 bases, and 10 bases lay between the germline ends. The germline V gene encodes CDR1 SQVTM and CDR2 ANQGSEA. The CDR3 sequence is 13 residues long. CDR3 nucleotide sequence: TGCAGCGTCTGGACTTCTAGCACAGATACGCAGTATTTT. Translating it yields CSVWTSSTDTQYF.

This clone has only a few counts. The chain joins TRBV5-1 to TRBJ2-4; 7 nucleotides agree with TRBD1. The CDR3 is 14 residues long. Germline values: CDR1 SGHRS, CDR2 YFSETQ. The V and J ends lost 3 bases and 8 bases, in that order; junction bases with no gene match: 8. For the CDR3, the DNA is TGCGCCAGCAGCTCAGGACAGGTCTACGACATTCAGTACTTC. It encodes CASSSGQVYDIQYF.

This clone showed up just a few times. The gene calls are TRBV4-1 and TRBJ1-5; D is possibly TRBD1 (6 bases). This CDR3 region has 18 residues. Trimming removed 0 bases at V and 11 bases at J, with 26 bases between. From germline, CDR1 is MGHRA and CDR2 YSYEKL. Here the CDR3 DNA reads TGCGCCAGCAGCCAAGAAGGGGGTGGCAGGTCCTATAGGTCTGCCCAGCATTTT. Amino acid sequence: CASSQEGGGRSYRSAQHF.

This clone appeared a few times. The chain uses TRBV30 and TRBJ2-1; D is unclear. The germline V gene has CDR1 GTSNPN and CDR2 SVGIG (reference sequence). The V end lost 2 bases, the J end lost 3 bases, and 11 bases lay between the germline ends. This CDR3 contains 14 residues. The CDR3 nucleotides are TGTGCCTGGAGTCCGGGTTTAAACTACAATGAGCAGTTCTTC. Protein sequence: CAWSPGLNYNEQFF. The entire variable domain, with the rest obtained from reference TRBV30 and TRBJ2-1, is as follows: SQTIHQWPATLVQPVGSPLSLECTVEGTSNPNLYWYRQAAGRGLQLLFYSVGIGQISSEVPQNLSASRPQDRQFILSSKKLLLSDSGFYLCAWSPGLNYNEQFFGPGTRLTVL.

In this sample, this clone turned up once. The chain has TRBV15 and TRBJ1-3; perhaps TRBD1 as D (6 bases). The V end lost 0 bases, the J end lost 0 bases, and 12 bases lay between the germline ends. This CDR3 has 17 residues. CDR1 and CDR2 from the germline V gene are LNHNV and YYDKDF (reference sequence). The CDR3 region is CATSREIRTASGNTIYF. The CDR3 DNA is TGTGCCACCAGCAGAGAAATTAGGACAGCCTCTGGAAACACCATATATTTT.